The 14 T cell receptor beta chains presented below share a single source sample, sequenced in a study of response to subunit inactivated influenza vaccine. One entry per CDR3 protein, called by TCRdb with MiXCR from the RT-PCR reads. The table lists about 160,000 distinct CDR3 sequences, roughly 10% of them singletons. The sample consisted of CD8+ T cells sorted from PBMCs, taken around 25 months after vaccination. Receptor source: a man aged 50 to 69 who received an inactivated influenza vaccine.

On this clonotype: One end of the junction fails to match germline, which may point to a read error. In DNA, the CDR3 is TGTGCCGGCAGCCCCCGGGAGGGAACGAACTACGAGCAGTACTTC. Its protein is CAGSPREGTNYEQYF. The chain uses TRBV6-1 and TRBJ2-7; TRBD2 matches 8 bases. Germline V gene sequence: CDR1 MNHNS, CDR2 SASEGT. The CDR3 extends over 15 amino acids.

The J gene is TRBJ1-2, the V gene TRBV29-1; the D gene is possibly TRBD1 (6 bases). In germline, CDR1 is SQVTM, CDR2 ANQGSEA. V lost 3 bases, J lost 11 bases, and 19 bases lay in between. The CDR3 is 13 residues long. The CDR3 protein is CSVERLEGVSYTF. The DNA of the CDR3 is TGCAGCGTTGAGCGACTAGAGGGGGTTAGTTACACCTTC.

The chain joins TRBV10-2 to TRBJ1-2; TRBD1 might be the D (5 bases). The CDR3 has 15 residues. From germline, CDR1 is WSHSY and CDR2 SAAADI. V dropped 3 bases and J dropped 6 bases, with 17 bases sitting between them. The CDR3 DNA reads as TGCGCCAGCAGTGAATTCGGGGGTAGTTCCGATGGCTACACCTTC. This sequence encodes CASSEFGGSSDGYTF.

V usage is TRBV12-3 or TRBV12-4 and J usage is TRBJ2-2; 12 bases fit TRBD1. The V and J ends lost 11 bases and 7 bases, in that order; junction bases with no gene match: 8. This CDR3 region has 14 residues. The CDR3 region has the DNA TGTGCCGTCCGGGACAGGGGGCGAGGCGGGGAGCTGTTTTTT. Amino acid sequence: CAVRDRGRGGELFF.

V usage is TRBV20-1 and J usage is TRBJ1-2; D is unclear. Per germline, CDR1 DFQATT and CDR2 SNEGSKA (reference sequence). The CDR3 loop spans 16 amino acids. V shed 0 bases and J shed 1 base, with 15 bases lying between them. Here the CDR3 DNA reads TGCAGTGCTAGAGATGTGGGCGGGCAATTTAACTATGGCTACACCTTC. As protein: CSARDVGGQFNYGYTF.

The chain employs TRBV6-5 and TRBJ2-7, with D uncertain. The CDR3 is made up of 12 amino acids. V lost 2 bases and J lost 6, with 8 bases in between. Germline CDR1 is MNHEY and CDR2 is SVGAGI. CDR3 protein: CASSYGLGEQYF. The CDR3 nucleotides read TGTGCCAGCAGTTACGGGTTGGGCGAGCAGTACTTC.

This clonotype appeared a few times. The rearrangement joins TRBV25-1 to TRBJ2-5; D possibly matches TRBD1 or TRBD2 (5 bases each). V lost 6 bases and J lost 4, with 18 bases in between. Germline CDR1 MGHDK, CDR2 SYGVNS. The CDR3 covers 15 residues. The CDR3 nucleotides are TGTGCCAGCAGGAAGACGGGGCCCTCAGGAGAGACCCAGTACTTC. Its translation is CASRKTGPSGETQYF.

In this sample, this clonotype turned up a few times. CDR3: CASSLAVGMVFTDTQYF. The CDR3 nucleotides read TGTGCCAGCAGCTTGGCGGTAGGCATGGTCTTCACAGATACGCAGTATTTT. V and J are TRBV5-6 and TRBJ2-3; D gene uncertain. Germline V gene data show CDR1 as SGHDT and CDR2 as YYEEEE. Between the trimmed V and J ends, which lost 0 bases and 2 bases, there was a span of 16 bases. CDR3 length equals 17 residues.

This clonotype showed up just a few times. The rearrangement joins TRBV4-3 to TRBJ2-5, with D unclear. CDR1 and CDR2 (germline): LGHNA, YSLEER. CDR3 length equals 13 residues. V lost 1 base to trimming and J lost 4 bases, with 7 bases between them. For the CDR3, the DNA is TGCGCCAGCAGCCAAGGTTACCTAGAGACCCAGTACTTC. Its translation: CASSQGYLETQYF.

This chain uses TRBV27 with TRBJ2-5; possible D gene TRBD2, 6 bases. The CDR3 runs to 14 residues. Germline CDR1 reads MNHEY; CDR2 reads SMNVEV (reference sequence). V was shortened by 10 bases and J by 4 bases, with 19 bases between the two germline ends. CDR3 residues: CATKEAGGVETQYF. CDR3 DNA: TGTGCCACCAAGGAGGCTGGAGGGGTAGAGACCCAGTACTTC.

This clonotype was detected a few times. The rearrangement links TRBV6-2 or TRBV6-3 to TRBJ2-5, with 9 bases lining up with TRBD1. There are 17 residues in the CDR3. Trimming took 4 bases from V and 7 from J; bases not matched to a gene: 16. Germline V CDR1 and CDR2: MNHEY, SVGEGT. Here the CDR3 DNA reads TGTGCCAGCAGTTTTGGCCCTTGGACAGGGGCGTTGGGGACCCAGTACTTC. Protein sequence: CASSFGPWTGALGTQYF.

For the CDR3, the DNA is TGTGCCAGCAGTTTAGGGGCAGGCCCGAACACAGATACGCAGTATTTT. Translated, it gives CASSLGAGPNTDTQYF. The chain couples TRBV12-3 or TRBV12-4 to TRBJ2-3; D not resolved. The CDR3 is 16 residues long. Trimming shortened V by 1 base and J by 2 bases, and 13 bases separated the two germline ends.

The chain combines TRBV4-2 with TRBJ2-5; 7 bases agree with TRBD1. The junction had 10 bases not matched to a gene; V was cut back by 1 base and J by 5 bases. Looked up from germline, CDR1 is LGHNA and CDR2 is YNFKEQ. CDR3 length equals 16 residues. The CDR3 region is CASSQVATGYVETQYF. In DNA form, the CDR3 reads TGTGCCAGCAGCCAAGTCGCGACAGGGTATGTGGAGACCCAGTACTTC.

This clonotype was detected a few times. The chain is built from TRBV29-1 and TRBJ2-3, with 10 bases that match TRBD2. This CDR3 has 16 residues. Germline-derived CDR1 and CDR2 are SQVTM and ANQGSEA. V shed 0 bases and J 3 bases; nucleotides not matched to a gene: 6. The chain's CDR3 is CSVEELAGGGTDTQYF. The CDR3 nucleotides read TGCAGCGTTGAAGAGTTAGCGGGGGGCGGAACAGATACGCAGTATTTT.